Below, 19 T cell receptor beta chains from the same sample are listed, as sequenced in a study of post-analysis software for immune sequencing data. Their recognized antigens are unknown. Tagging with unique molecular identifiers was a feature of the TCR beta cDNA libraries. TCRdb processed the PCR reads anew with MiXCR; each CDR3 protein has one entry. Of roughly 800,000 distinct CDR3 sequences listed, 46% were seen once; the top ten hold 4.9%. Notes on the study in general: Patients used several TRBV segments, including TRBV5-6, TRBV5-1 and TRBV20-1, more often than controls.

Sequencing was done on a sample of blood. The receptors stem from a girl aged 5-17 years with multiple sclerosis.

This clonotype has more than one count but fewer than ten. The chain links TRBV4-1 to TRBJ2-7, with D perhaps matching TRBD1 or TRBD2 (5 bases each). V lost 2 bases to trimming and J lost 2 bases, with 16 bases between them. Germline CDR1 is MGHRA and CDR2 is YSYEKL. The CDR3 is 16 amino acids. The CDR3 DNA reads as TGCGCCAGCAGCCAACCCGAGGGGCGGGCCCCCTACGAGCAGTACTTC. Amino acids: CASSQPEGRAPYEQYF.

This clonotype was counted many times. The rearrangement uses TRBV13 and TRBJ2-5; D is ambiguous. Germline V gene sequence: CDR1 PRHDT, CDR2 FYEKMQ (reference sequence). The CDR3 extends over 13 amino acids. Deletions cut 3 bases from V and 0 bases from J, with 5 bases between. CDR3 sequence: CASSFYNQETQYF. The CDR3 bases are TGTGCCAGCAGCTTTTATAACCAAGAGACCCAGTACTTC.

The chain employs TRBV27 and TRBJ2-7; D not resolved. CDR1 is MNHEY and CDR2 is SMNVEV in the germline V gene (reference sequence). The CDR3 contains 16 residues. The germline V and J ends were trimmed by 2 bases and 3 bases, with 17 bases remaining between them. CDR3 coding DNA: TGTGCCAGCAGTTTACCGTCTGGGCACCCCTTCTACGAGCAGTACTTC. Its protein is CASSLPSGHPFYEQYF.

The chain is built from TRBV27 and TRBJ2-1; 10 bases are shared with TRBD2. This CDR3 contains 16 residues. Germline V CDR1 and CDR2: MNHEY, SMNVEV (reference sequence). V gave up 7 bases and J gave up 8 bases; unmatched junction bases: 14. This CDR3 is CASNSFIAGGSDEQFF. The CDR3 DNA is TGTGCCAGCAATTCTTTCATAGCGGGAGGTTCGGATGAGCAGTTCTTC.

The chain links TRBV20-1 to TRBJ2-1; 7 nucleotides align to TRBD2. J was trimmed by 1 base and V by 3 bases; bases with no gene match: 3. CDR1 DFQATT and CDR2 SNEGSKA come from the germline V gene (reference sequence). CDR3 size: 14 residues. CDR3 in DNA: TGCAGTGCTAGGCGGGAGAATTCCTACAATGAGCAGTTCTTC. This encodes CSARRENSYNEQFF.

This clonotype was recorded once. The J gene is TRBJ2-5, the V gene TRBV20-1; TRBD1 matches at 9 bases. There are 16 residues in the CDR3. V was pared by 4 bases and J by 2 bases, with 11 bases of the junction left unmatched. Germline loops: CDR1 DFQATT, CDR2 SNEGSKA (reference sequence). The CDR3 DNA is TGCAGTGCTAAGAGGATACAGGGGGCGGTACAAGAGACCCAGTACTTC. Residues: CSAKRIQGAVQETQYF.

The gene calls are TRBV29-1 and TRBJ2-7; D call uncertain. Trimming removed 5 bases from V and 4 bases from J, with 12 bases in between. The CDR3 is 12 amino acids. From germline, CDR1 is SQVTM and CDR2 ANQGSEA. CDR3 in amino acids: CSVQADRYEQYF. DNA of the CDR3: TGCAGCGTTCAGGCCGACCGATACGAGCAGTACTTC.

The V gene is TRBV20-1, the J gene TRBJ2-3, with 9 bases matching TRBD1. This CDR3 comprises 15 residues. CDR1 is DFQATT, CDR2 SNEGSKA, per germline (reference sequence). V shed 6 bases, J shed 5 bases, and the junction held 12 bases outside the gene matches. CDR3 residues: CSAPAGQGPGDTQYF. CDR3 coding DNA: TGCAGTGCGCCAGCGGGACAGGGTCCGGGAGATACGCAGTATTTT.

The chain couples TRBV6-1 to TRBJ2-1; 8 nucleotides agree with TRBD1. Losses at the gene ends were 3 bases for V and 8 bases for J; bases not matched to a gene: 12. The V gene's germline CDR1 is MNHNS and CDR2 SASEGT. The CDR3 sequence is 16 residues long. The chain's CDR3 is CASSDGPGQGRDEQFF. In nucleotides, the CDR3 is TGTGCCAGCAGTGACGGCCCCGGACAGGGCAGGGATGAGCAGTTCTTC.

This clonotype appeared a single time. The chain couples TRBV27 to TRBJ2-5; TRBD2 aligns across 10 bases. The tail of the sequence fits TRBJ2-7 better, so the J call may be wrong. This CDR3 spans 15 amino acids. CDR1 is MNHEY and CDR2 is SMNVEV in the germline V gene (reference sequence). CDR3 DNA: TGTGCCAGCAGTTCATCTCTAGCGGGAGTCACCGAGCAGTACTTC. Residues: CASSSSLAGVTEQYF.

V and J are TRBV27 and TRBJ2-3; weak D call: TRBD1 (6 bases). CDR3 length equals 14 residues. Trimming shortened V by 6 bases and J by 2 bases, and 12 bases separated the two germline ends. Germline loops: CDR1 MNHEY, CDR2 SMNVEV (reference sequence). The CDR3 reads CASRGQLFTDTQYF. The CDR3 nucleotides read TGTGCCAGCAGAGGACAGCTCTTCACAGATACGCAGTATTTT.

The gene calls are TRBV9 and TRBJ2-5; no definite D call. V was shortened by 4 bases and J by 11 bases, with 21 bases between the two germline ends. The CDR3 contains 14 residues. Germline V gives CDR1 SGDLS, CDR2 YYNGEE. The CDR3 region is CASSPSQRPYAQYF. In nucleotides, the CDR3 is TGTGCCAGCAGCCCCTCGCAGCGACCCTACGCGCAGTACTTC. The full variable domain, its missing parts supplied by reference TRBV9 and TRBJ2-5, is DSGVTQTPKHLITATGQRVTLRCSPRSGDLSVYWYQQSLDQGLQFLIQYYNGEERAKGNILERFSAQQFPDLHSELNLSSLELGDSALYFCASSPSQRPYAQYFGPGTRLLVL.

This clonotype was seen only a few times. The chain links TRBV5-5 to TRBJ2-5, with D possibly being TRBD1 (5 bases). Trimming took off 2 bases at V and 1 base at J, with 9 bases between the two ends. The V gene's germline CDR1 is SGHKS and CDR2 YYEKEE (reference sequence). The CDR3 is 14 residues long. The CDR3 sequence is CASSFLTAQETQYF. In DNA, the CDR3 is TGTGCCAGCAGCTTTTTGACAGCCCAAGAGACCCAGTACTTC.

The J gene is TRBJ1-1, the V gene TRBV29-1; D is perhaps TRBD1 (5 bases). The CDR3 has 16 residues. Germline V gene sequence: CDR1 SQVTM, CDR2 ANQGSEA. V dropped 4 bases and J dropped 0 bases, with 18 bases sitting between them. The CDR3 region has the DNA TGCAGCGTTGTCAGTTGGGGGTCAGGCATGAACACTGAAGCTTTCTTT. Its translation is CSVVSWGSGMNTEAFF.

The CDR3 here is CASNYLGEQFF. CDR3 DNA sequence: TGTGCCAGTAATTATTTGGGTGAGCAGTTCTTC. This chain links TRBV19 with TRBJ2-1; D ambiguous. CDR3 length: 11 residues. Per germline, CDR1 LNHDA and CDR2 SQIVND (reference sequence). Trimming pared 7 bases from V and 9 bases from J, leaving 10 bases between.

This clonotype was detected only a few times. This chain uses TRBV25-1 with TRBJ2-5; D unresolved. Trimming pared 3 bases from V and 0 bases from J, leaving 8 bases between. Per germline, CDR1 MGHDK and CDR2 SYGVNS. The CDR3 has 14 amino acids. The CDR3 region is CASSELRDQETQYF. The CDR3 DNA sequence: TGTGCCAGCAGTGAGTTACGGGACCAAGAGACCCAGTACTTC.

This clonotype was detected a few times. The chain couples TRBV11-2 to TRBJ2-4; maybe TRBD2 (5 bases). CDR3 length: 12 residues. Germline V gene data show CDR1 as SGHAT and CDR2 as FQNNGV. V was trimmed by 5 bases and J by 13 bases, leaving 15 bases between them. The DNA of the CDR3 is TGTGCCAGCAGCCCCCCGGACGGGGAGCAGTACTTC. Translating it yields CASSPPDGEQYF.

This clonotype was counted only a few times. This chain links TRBV10-1 with TRBJ2-1; 14 bases agree with TRBD2. CDR1 and CDR2 (germline): WNHNN, SYGVQD (reference sequence). CDR3 size: 16 residues. Trimming cost V 5 bases and J 5 bases; bases outside gene matches: 5. CDR3 coding DNA: TGCGCCAGCAGTCCCAGACTAGCGGGGGGGAACAATGAGCAGTTCTTC. This sequence encodes CASSPRLAGGNNEQFF.

The genes are TRBV7-9 and TRBJ2-7; possible D gene TRBD1, 5 bases. V lost 2 bases and J 5 bases, leaving 10 bases between the germline ends. CDR1 is SEHNR and CDR2 is FQNEAQ in the germline V gene (reference sequence). This CDR3 region has 13 residues. CDR3 protein: CASSLKGRDEQYF. The CDR3 region has the DNA TGTGCCAGCAGCTTAAAGGGCAGGGACGAGCAGTACTTC.